This T cell receptor (beta chain) appears in the sequencing data of a study of T cell responses to AZD1222 COVID-19 vaccine. The assay was immunoSEQ multiplex PCR, and TCRdb's table has in-frame clones only and misses some. The sample consists of 80,000 to 90,000 clones, 75% to 95% of them appearing once. The CDR3 is made up of 16 amino acids. The germline V and J ends were trimmed by 2 bases and 4 bases, with 18 bases remaining between them. CDR1 is SGHRS, CDR2 YFSETQ, per germline. This clonotype originated in an adult who received the AZD1222 COVID-19 vaccine. This chain links TRBV5-1 with TRBJ2-5; maybe TRBD2 (6 bases). Sequencing was performed on peripheral blood, taken 28 days after the second AZD1222 dose. This CDR3 reads CASSFTSGTGGETQYF. The CDR3 DNA is TGCGCCAGCAGCTTTACGTCGGGGACCGGGGGAGAGACCCAGTACTTC.